This T cell receptor (beta chain) was sequenced for a study of cytomegalovirus exposure and HLA in healthy donors. The PCR ran on 60 Vbeta and 13 Jbeta primers. Assay used: immunoSEQ multiplex PCR; TCRdb lists only in-frame clones, some missing. The table shows some 190,000 clones, with around 79% occurring only once. This clone was found a few times. Its cognate antigen is unknown. V lost 5 bases, J lost 3 bases, and 10 bases lay in between. Germline CDR1 is MNHNS and CDR2 is SASEGT. CDR3 size: 14 residues. Whole-study findings and limits: Associated with cytomegalovirus, according to the listing, were around 170 TCR beta chains. About 87% or about 30% of the time was how often most TCR beta V segments were productive, according to an earlier analysis.

This TCR was recovered from a woman aged 50 to 60 in good health and CMV-seronegative. The rearrangement joins TRBV6-1 to TRBJ1-4; D call uncertain. The sequenced material came from PBMCs. The CDR3 loop is CASSPWAANEKLFF. The CDR3 DNA is TGTGCCAGCAGTCCTTGGGCAGCTAATGAAAAACTGTTTTTT.